This passage covers 5 T cell receptor beta chains from one sample sequenced in a study of T cell responses to AZD1222 COVID-19 vaccine. Measured with immunoSEQ multiplex PCR; TCRdb has only the in-frame clones, and not every one. The profile shows over 120,000 clones, 86% of them singletons. Source: peripheral blood, taken 28 days after the second AZD1222 dose. The receptor source for this set is an adult who received the AZD1222 COVID-19 vaccine.

This clone has a handful of counts. This chain connects TRBV24-1 to TRBJ2-5; D is uncertain. This CDR3 spans 14 amino acids. Germline CDR1 is KGHDR and CDR2 is SFDVKD. With 6 bases removed from V and 2 bases from J, the gap between germline ends came to 12 bases. CDR3 nucleotides: TGTGCCACCAGTACCCATGGCCTACAAGAGACCCAGTACTTC. The encoded protein is CATSTHGLQETQYF.

The rearrangement links TRBV2 to TRBJ1-2; 8 nucleotides agree with TRBD1. With 6 bases clipped from V and 7 bases from J, the junction kept 13 bases outside the gene matches. Looked up from germline, CDR1 is SNHLY and CDR2 is FYNNEI. This CDR3 is built from 15 residues. The CDR3 nucleotides are TGTGCCAGCAGAGACAGGGGTCTGGGGCGGTTTGGCTACACCTTC. Translated, it gives CASRDRGLGRFGYTF.

The V gene is TRBV12-3 or TRBV12-4, the J gene TRBJ1-1; no clear D. The CDR3 contains 13 residues. The V gene lost 3 bases and the J gene lost 7 bases, with 12 bases spanning the gap. In nucleotides, the CDR3 is TGTGCCAGCAGTTTGGAGCGGGCCCTTGAAGCTTTCTTT. Residues: CASSLERALEAFF.

The chain uses TRBV19 and TRBJ2-5; the D is unclear. The CDR3 contains 15 residues. V lost 1 base to trimming and J lost 6 bases, with 15 bases between them. CDR1 is LNHDA and CDR2 is SQIVND in the germline V gene (reference sequence). As DNA, the CDR3 is TGTGCCAGTAGTATAGCCGCTGACCGGTGGCAGACCCAGTACTTC. It translates to CASSIAADRWQTQYF.

The gene calls are TRBV12-5 and TRBJ1-4; D gene unclear. The CDR3 length is 13 residues. Trimming removed 2 bases at V and 4 bases at J, with 5 bases between. CDR1 LGHNT and CDR2 FRNRAP come from the germline V gene. CDR3 nucleotide sequence: TGTGCTAGTGGTTTGAATGGTAATGAAAAACTGTTTTTT. The encoded protein is CASGLNGNEKLFF. The full variable domain, in which reference TRBV12-5 and TRBJ1-4 provide the parts outside the CDR3, is DARVTQTPRHKVTEMGQEVTMRCQPILGHNTVFWYRQTMMQGLELLAYFRNRAPLDDSGMPKDRFSAEMPDATLATLKIQPSEPRDSAVYFCASGLNGNEKLFFGSGTQLSVL.